One and the same sample provided the 13 T cell receptor beta chains below, sequenced in a study of blood T cell repertoires in COVID-19. Generated by immunoSEQ multiplex PCR, the TCRdb table keeps only in-frame clones and is missing some. The table lists about 230,000 clones, approximately 88% of them singletons, with more than 25% in the top ten. The sample taken for sequencing was peripheral blood. The receptors come from a middle-aged man with acute or convalescent COVID-19.

The genes are TRBV4-1 and TRBJ1-4, with a tentative D call TRBD1 (6 bases). There are 16 residues in the CDR3. V dropped 0 bases and J dropped 5 bases, with 13 bases sitting between them. The germline V gene encodes CDR1 MGHRA and CDR2 YSYEKL. Here the CDR3 reads CASSQDPGGLNEKLFF. The CDR3 coding sequence is TGCGCCAGCAGCCAAGATCCGGGGGGCCTAAATGAAAAACTGTTTTTT.

Details on this clone: One end of the junction does not line up with germline, which may come from a read error. The rearrangement joins TRBV3-1 (or the pseudogene TRBV3-2) to TRBJ1-2; 7 bases match TRBD1. The CDR3 sequence is 14 residues long. Germline V gene data show CDR1 as LGHDT and CDR2 as YNNKEL (reference sequence). The CDR3 DNA reads TGTGCCAGCAGATCGACAGGGAGTTATGCTGGCCACACCTTC. Translation: CASRSTGSYAGHTF.

J is TRBJ1-1 and V is TRBV5-1, with unresolved D. This CDR3 has 14 residues. The germline V gene has CDR1 SGHRS and CDR2 YFSETQ. The V gene lost 0 bases and the J gene lost 1 base, with 7 bases spanning the gap. Here the CDR3 DNA reads TGCGCCAGCAGCTTGGAGACACGGAACACTGAAGCTTTCTTT. This sequence encodes CASSLETRNTEAFF. The variable domain in full, completed from reference TRBV5-1 and TRBJ1-1, reads KAGVTQTPRYLIKTRGQQVTLSCSPISGHRSVSWYQQTPGQGLQFLFEYFSETQRNKGNFPGRFSGRQFSNSRSEMNVSTLELGDSALYLCASSLETRNTEAFFGQGTRLTVV.

The chain carries TRBV5-1 and TRBJ1-2; tentatively, D is TRBD1 (6 bases). CDR1 and CDR2 from the germline V gene are SGHRS and YFSETQ. This CDR3 has 14 residues. Trimming cost V 4 bases and J 3 bases, with 13 bases left between them. The DNA for the CDR3 is TGCGCCAGCAGCCAACAGGGTTTTGACTATGGCTACACCTTC. It encodes CASSQQGFDYGYTF.

There are many counts of this clone. V usage is TRBV5-5 and J usage is TRBJ2-7; perhaps TRBD1 as D (6 bases). Per the germline V gene, CDR1 is SGHKS and CDR2 is YYEKEE (reference sequence). The CDR3 is made up of 13 amino acids. Trimming pared 0 bases from V and 12 bases from J, leaving 16 bases between. The CDR3 sequence: CASSLVDTGNWYF. For the CDR3, the DNA is TGTGCCAGCAGCTTGGTTGACACAGGGAACTGGTACTTC.

V usage is TRBV4-1 and J usage is TRBJ2-7; the match to TRBD2 covers 10 bases. Unmatched junction bases numbered 7, after V lost 1 base and J lost 4 bases. The CDR3 consists of 16 residues. Germline CDR1 is MGHRA and CDR2 is YSYEKL. The CDR3 DNA reads TGCGCCAGCAGCCAAGCCCTAGCGGGAGTTGGGTACGAGCAGTACTTC. Translated, it gives CASSQALAGVGYEQYF.

This clone has just a few counts. The J gene is TRBJ1-6, the V gene TRBV5-1; D gene unclear. The CDR3 is made up of 14 amino acids. Germline assignment: CDR1 SGHRS and CDR2 YFSETQ. Between the trimmed V and J ends, which lost 9 bases and 10 bases, there was a span of 20 bases. The CDR3 DNA reads as TGCGCCACCAGGAGCGACCTTCAACGGTCACCCCTCCACTTT. Encoded protein: CATRSDLQRSPLHF.

This clone was counted at least ten times. The gene calls are TRBV30 and TRBJ1-4; D gene ambiguous. The germline V and J ends were trimmed by 3 bases and 5 bases, with 16 bases remaining between them. The CDR3 covers 15 residues. CDR1 and CDR2 from the germline V gene are GTSNPN and SVGIG (reference sequence). CDR3 sequence (DNA): TGTGCCTGGAGGACAACCTCCTCACTGAATGAAAAACTGTTTTTT. Protein product: CAWRTTSSLNEKLFF. Full variable domain (rest looked up from reference TRBV30 and TRBJ1-4): SQTIHQWPATLVQPVGSPLSLECTVEGTSNPNLYWYRQAAGRGLQLLFYSVGIGQISSEVPQNLSASRPQDRQFILSSKKLLLSDSGFYLCAWRTTSSLNEKLFFGSGTQLSVL.

V and J are TRBV5-5 and TRBJ1-3; 7 nucleotides line up with TRBD1. Trimming removed 4 bases from V and 0 bases from J; junction bases left unmatched: 10. This CDR3 contains 17 residues. Germline CDR1 is SGHKS and CDR2 is YYEKEE (reference sequence). This chain's CDR3 is CASSPGQVKNSGNTIYF. In DNA form, the CDR3 reads TGTGCCAGCAGCCCCGGACAGGTTAAGAACTCTGGAAACACCATATATTTT.

This chain joins TRBV12-5 and TRBJ2-7, with D possibly being TRBD2 (6 bases). Germline lookup yields CDR1 LGHNT and CDR2 FRNRAP. The CDR3 runs 13 residues. V lost 7 bases to trimming and J lost 5 bases, with 15 bases between them. Here the CDR3 reads CASETSGDHEQYF. DNA for the CDR3: TGTGCTAGTGAAACTTCGGGGGACCACGAGCAGTACTTC.

The chain is built from TRBV5-5 and TRBJ1-5; TRBD1 might be the D (6 bases). The CDR3 consists of 15 residues. Germline CDR1 and CDR2: SGHKS and YYEKEE (reference sequence). V was clipped by 1 base and J by 1 base, with 9 bases between them. In DNA, the CDR3 is TGTGCCAGCAGCTTGCGGGGGGCCAGCAATCAGCCCCAGCATTTT. Its translation: CASSLRGASNQPQHF.

This clone was recorded only once. J is TRBJ1-1 and V is TRBV5-1, with 8 bases matching TRBD1. The length of the CDR3 is 16 residues. From germline, CDR1 is SGHRS and CDR2 YFSETQ. J lost 0 bases, V lost 4 bases, and 8 bases had no gene match. For the CDR3, the DNA is TGCGCCAGCAGCCTGGGACAGGACCTCATGAACACTGAAGCTTTCTTT. The encoded protein is CASSLGQDLMNTEAFF.

CDR3 DNA: TGTGCCAGTAATCTAGTTGGCGTAAATCAGCCCCAGCATTTT. Encoded protein: CASNLVGVNQPQHF. The J gene is TRBJ1-5, the V gene TRBV19; no clear D. The V end lost 7 bases, the J end lost 4 bases, and 14 bases lay between the germline ends. From germline, CDR1 is LNHDA and CDR2 SQIVND (reference sequence). CDR3 length equals 14 residues. Together with reference TRBV19 and TRBJ1-5, the CDR3 gives the full variable domain: DGGITQSPKYLFRKEGQNVTLSCEQNLNHDAMYWYRQDPGQGLRLIYYSQIVNDFQKGDIAEGYSVSREKKESFPLTVTSAQKNPTAFYLCASNLVGVNQPQHFGDGTRLSIL.